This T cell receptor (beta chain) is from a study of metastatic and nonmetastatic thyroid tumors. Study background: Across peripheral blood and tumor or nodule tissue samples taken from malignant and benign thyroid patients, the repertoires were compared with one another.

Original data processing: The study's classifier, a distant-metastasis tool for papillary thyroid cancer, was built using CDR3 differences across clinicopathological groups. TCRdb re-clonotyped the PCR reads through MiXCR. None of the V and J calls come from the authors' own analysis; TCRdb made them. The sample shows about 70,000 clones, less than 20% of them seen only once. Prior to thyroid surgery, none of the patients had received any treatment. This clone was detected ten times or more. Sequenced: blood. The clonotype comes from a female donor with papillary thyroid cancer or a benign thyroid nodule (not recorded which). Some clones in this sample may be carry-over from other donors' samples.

The CDR3 protein is CASSSGQGRFGANVLTF. CDR3 bases: TGTGCCAGCTCCTCGGGACAGGGGCGGTTTGGGGCCAACGTCCTGACTTTC. The chain combines TRBV6-1 with TRBJ2-6; 10 bases fit TRBD1. V lost 8 bases, J lost 3 bases, and 10 bases stayed unmatched. Looked up from germline, CDR1 is MNHNS and CDR2 is SASEGT. This CDR3 is built from 17 residues.